This T cell receptor beta chain was obtained from a study of a mutant IDH1 vaccine in newly diagnosed glioma. Study as a whole: An approximately 62% male, about 38% female split and a mean age of approximately 38 years characterized treated patients. It was radiotherapy, temozolomide, or both that patients received previously, with most receiving both. Study findings and constraints: With respect to changes in top peripheral T cell clonotypes, pseudoprogression seemed unrelated.

A word on this clone: Its antigen is still unknown.

Only in-frame clones appear in the TCRdb table, and some are missing; sequencing was by immunoSEQ multiplex PCR. The sample consists of 70,000 to 100,000 clones, about four fifths of them appearing once. This CDR3 region has 11 residues. Looked up from germline, CDR1 is SGHTA and CDR2 is FQGNSA. V was trimmed by 1 base and J by 8 bases, leaving 5 bases between them. Sample time point: baseline, week 1 (first vaccination visit). Treatment indicated: pre-vaccination baseline after standard-of-care therapy. This sequence originates from a man aged 40-55 years with glioma. Some clones in this sample may be carry-over from other donors' samples. Sample: PBMCs, taken from a glioma patient treated with radiotherapy, temozolomide or both. This chain links TRBV7-2 with TRBJ1-2; D gene ambiguous. The DNA for the CDR3 is TGTGCCAGCAGCTTAGTGGTAGGCTACACCTTC. It specifies CASSLVVGYTF.